This passage covers 13 T cell receptor beta chains from one sample sequenced in a study of graft-versus-host responses after intestinal transplantation. No antigens are known for them. Sequenced by immunoSEQ multiplex PCR; TCRdb stores in-frame clones only, minus some. The table records more than 100,000 clones, 85% to 95% of them present only once. This material consisted of unstimulated CD8+ T cells sorted from spleen or lymph node cells, taken before intestinal transplant. These receptors were taken from a human donor who received an intestinal transplant.

The J gene is TRBJ1-2, the V gene TRBV9; D is perhaps TRBD1 (6 bases). The CDR3 totals 13 residues. The V gene lost 4 bases and the J gene lost 6 bases, with 13 bases spanning the gap. Per germline, CDR1 SGDLS and CDR2 YYNGEE. The CDR3 region has the DNA TGTGCCAGCAGCCCCGGACAGAGGGATGGCTACACCTTC. Protein product: CASSPGQRDGYTF.

The chain has TRBV6-1 and TRBJ1-2; no definite D call. CDR3 length: 14 amino acids. V was shortened by 1 base and J by 4 bases, with 10 bases between the two germline ends. In germline, CDR1 is MNHNS, CDR2 SASEGT. The CDR3 region is CASSEGAHLYGYTF. The DNA for the CDR3 is TGTGCCAGCAGTGAAGGAGCACACCTCTATGGCTACACCTTC.

The DNA of the CDR3 is TGCGCCAGCAGCTTTAATCGACAGGGGGCTGGGGCCAACGTCCTGACTTTC. It is translated as CASSFNRQGAGANVLTF. The chain has TRBV5-1 and TRBJ2-6, with TRBD1 matching 9 bases. Germline V CDR1 and CDR2: SGHRS, YFSETQ. With V trimmed by 2 bases and J by 2 bases, 5 bases remained unmatched. The CDR3 runs 17 residues.

The chain recombines TRBV10-3 with TRBJ1-4; D might be TRBD1 (6 bases). Germline V gene data show CDR1 as ENHRY and CDR2 as SYGVKD. Trimming stripped 0 bases from V and 6 bases from J, with 14 bases between. This CDR3 spans 16 amino acids. CDR3: CAISESEGGRYEKLFF. CDR3 DNA: TGTGCCATCAGTGAGTCCGAGGGGGGGCGTTATGAAAAACTGTTTTTT.

The chain has TRBV9 and TRBJ2-2; D is possibly TRBD1 (5 bases). Per the germline V gene, CDR1 is SGDLS and CDR2 is YYNGEE. The CDR3 runs to 13 residues. V shed 3 bases and J shed 5 bases, with 8 bases lying between them. The CDR3 DNA reads TGTGCCAGCAGCGGCAGGGAAACCGGGGAGCTGTTTTTT. It encodes CASSGRETGELFF. The full variable domain, with the rest looked up from reference TRBV9 and TRBJ2-2, is DSGVTQTPKHLITATGQRVTLRCSPRSGDLSVYWYQQSLDQGLQFLIQYYNGEERAKGNILERFSAQQFPDLHSELNLSSLELGDSALYFCASSGRETGELFFGEGSRLTVL.

The chain recombines TRBV5-1 with TRBJ1-5; no clear D gene. There are 15 residues in the CDR3. Germline lookup yields CDR1 SGHRS and CDR2 YFSETQ. The V gene lost 0 bases and the J gene lost 0 bases, with 7 bases spanning the gap. CDR3 nucleotides: TGCGCCAGCAGCTTGGCCGATTATAGCAATCAGCCCCAGCATTTT. It specifies CASSLADYSNQPQHF. The whole variable domain, remainder taken from reference TRBV5-1 and TRBJ1-5, is KAGVTQTPRYLIKTRGQQVTLSCSPISGHRSVSWYQQTPGQGLQFLFEYFSETQRNKGNFPGRFSGRQFSNSRSEMNVSTLELGDSALYLCASSLADYSNQPQHFGDGTRLSIL.

The genes are TRBV4-1 and TRBJ1-1; tentatively, D is TRBD1 (5 bases). V was trimmed by 4 bases and J by 7 bases, leaving 16 bases between them. The length of the CDR3 is 14 residues. The germline CDR1 and CDR2 sequences are MGHRA and YSYEKL. The CDR3 sequence: CASSRRAGLGEAFF. CDR3 coding DNA: TGCGCCAGCAGCCGCAGGGCCGGGTTGGGTGAAGCTTTCTTT.

This chain uses TRBV6-5 with TRBJ2-1, with 9 nucleotides matching TRBD1. The germline CDR1 and CDR2 sequences are MNHEY and SVGAGI. The CDR3 totals 14 residues. V was pared by 11 bases and J by 8 bases, with 13 bases of the junction left unmatched. The CDR3 region has the DNA TGTGCCTGTATGGGGACAGGGTATGGAGATGAGCAGTTCTTC. The encoded protein is CACMGTGYGDEQFF.

This sequence joins TRBV6-6 and TRBJ2-5; D call uncertain. The germline V and J ends were trimmed by 5 bases and 2 bases, with 15 bases remaining between them. This CDR3 is built from 15 residues. Looked up from germline, CDR1 is MNHNY and CDR2 is SVGAGI (reference sequence). The chain's CDR3 is CASSTAHRVQETQYF. The DNA of the CDR3 is TGTGCCAGCAGTACCGCACATAGGGTTCAAGAGACCCAGTACTTC.

This chain joins TRBV10-3 and TRBJ2-7, with TRBD2 as a possible D gene (6 bases). With 4 bases removed from V and 6 bases from J, the gap between germline ends came to 19 bases. This CDR3 comprises 15 residues. CDR1 ENHRY and CDR2 SYGVKD come from the germline V gene. In DNA form, the CDR3 reads TGTGCCATCAGTGGGGGGGACTCCGGAGGTCGCGAGCAGTACTTC. The encoded protein is CAISGGDSGGREQYF.

The chain links TRBV9 to TRBJ1-2; 10 nucleotides agree with TRBD1. This CDR3 is built from 17 residues. The V segment lost 0 bases and the J segment 4 bases; nucleotides outside the gene matches: 9. Germline values: CDR1 SGDLS, CDR2 YYNGEE. The CDR3 region is CASSVEVGQGNLYGYTF. The CDR3 DNA reads TGTGCCAGCAGCGTAGAAGTGGGACAGGGGAATCTCTATGGCTACACCTTC.

In regard to this clone: At one end the junction does not follow the germline gene, possibly because of a read error. The chain is built from TRBV5-1 and TRBJ1-1; the D gene is possibly TRBD1 (5 bases). The germline V gene encodes CDR1 SGHRS and CDR2 YFSETQ. The CDR3 has 12 residues. The CDR3 DNA sequence: TGTGCCAGCAGCTTACTTAGGGACGAAGCTTTCTTT. It translates to CASSLLRDEAFF.

This chain links TRBV4-3 with TRBJ1-1, with TRBD1 matching over 8 bases. V shed 1 base, J shed 4 bases, and the junction held 8 bases outside the gene matches. Germline values: CDR1 LGHNA, CDR2 YSLEER. This CDR3 has 16 amino acids. CDR3 in amino acids: CASSQVALGQGTEAFF. CDR3 nucleotides: TGCGCCAGCAGCCAAGTTGCCCTTGGACAGGGCACTGAAGCTTTCTTT.